This T cell receptor (beta chain) stems from a study of shared clonotypes between healthy human individuals. Sequencing used immunoSEQ multiplex PCR; TCRdb keeps in-frame clones, though not all of them. The data show roughly 110,000 clones, about 63% seen once. This clonotype was obtained from a woman aged 25 to 45 in good health. The sequencing input was memory CD8+ T cells sorted from blood. The subset denotes: CD45RO+ cells pooled with CCR7-negative TemRA cells.

The CDR3 DNA reads as TGCGCCAGCAGCCAAGATCCGGGACGTTCCGGGGAGCTGTTTTTT. It translates to CASSQDPGRSGELFF. The chain is built from TRBV4-1 and TRBJ2-2; D may correspond to TRBD1 or TRBD2 (5 bases each). CDR3 length: 15 residues. V gave up 0 bases and J gave up 6 bases, with 11 bases separating them. Germline loops: CDR1 MGHRA, CDR2 YSYEKL.